This T cell receptor beta chain was observed in a study of CD8 T cells in Susac syndrome. The V gene lost 2 bases and the J gene lost 2 bases, with 9 bases spanning the gap. The CDR3 has 15 residues. Germline V gene data show CDR1 as MDHEN and CDR2 as SYDVKM. About this clonotype itself: What it recognizes is unknown.

Reverse transcription of about 0.5 to 1 ug RNA used random hexamers. TCRdb reprocessed the immunoSEQ multiplex PCR reads via MiXCR and lists one record per CDR3 protein. The sample records approximately 120,000 distinct CDR3 sequences, around 94% being singletons. Overall study findings and caveats: The peak of CD8+ clonal expansion in Susac was seen in TEMRA cells and active patients.

Sequencing was carried out using CD8+ T cells from PBMCs. The V call is TRBV28, the J call TRBJ2-2; D gene unclear. The clonotype comes from a human donor with Susac syndrome. CDR3 bases: TGTGCCAGCAGTTTAGCTCCGGATAACACCGGGGAGCTGTTTTTT. This codes for CASSLAPDNTGELFF. The entire variable domain, with the rest obtained from reference TRBV28 and TRBJ2-2, is as follows: DVKVTQSSRYLVKRTGEKVFLECVQDMDHENMFWYRQDPGLGLRLIYFSYDVKMKEKGDIPEGYSVSREKKERFSLILESASTNQTSMYLCASSLAPDNTGELFFGEGSRLTVL.